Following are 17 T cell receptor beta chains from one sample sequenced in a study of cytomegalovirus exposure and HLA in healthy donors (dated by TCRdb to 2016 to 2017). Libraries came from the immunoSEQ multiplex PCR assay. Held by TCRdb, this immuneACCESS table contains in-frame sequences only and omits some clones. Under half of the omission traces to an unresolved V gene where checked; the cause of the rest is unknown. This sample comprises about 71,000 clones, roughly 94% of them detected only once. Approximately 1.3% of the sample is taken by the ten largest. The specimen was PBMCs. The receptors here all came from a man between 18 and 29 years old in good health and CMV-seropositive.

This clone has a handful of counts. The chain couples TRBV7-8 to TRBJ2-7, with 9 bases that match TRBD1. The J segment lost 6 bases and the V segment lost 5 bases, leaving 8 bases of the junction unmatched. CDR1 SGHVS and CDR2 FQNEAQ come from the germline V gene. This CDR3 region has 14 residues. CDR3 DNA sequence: TGTGCCAGCAGCGCAGGACAGGGGTCCCTCGAGCAGTACTTC. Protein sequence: CASSAGQGSLEQYF.

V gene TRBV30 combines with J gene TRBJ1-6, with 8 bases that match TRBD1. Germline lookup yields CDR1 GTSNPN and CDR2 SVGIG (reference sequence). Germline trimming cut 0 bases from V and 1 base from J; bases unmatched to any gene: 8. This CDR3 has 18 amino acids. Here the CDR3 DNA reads TGTGCCTGGAGTGTAGGATCAGGGGGCAGTTCCTATAATTCACCCCTCCACTTT. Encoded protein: CAWSVGSGGSSYNSPLHF. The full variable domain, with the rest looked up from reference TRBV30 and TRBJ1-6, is SQTIHQWPATLVQPVGSPLSLECTVEGTSNPNLYWYRQAAGRGLQLLFYSVGIGQISSEVPQNLSASRPQDRQFILSSKKLLLSDSGFYLCAWSVGSGGSSYNSPLHFGNGTRLTVT.

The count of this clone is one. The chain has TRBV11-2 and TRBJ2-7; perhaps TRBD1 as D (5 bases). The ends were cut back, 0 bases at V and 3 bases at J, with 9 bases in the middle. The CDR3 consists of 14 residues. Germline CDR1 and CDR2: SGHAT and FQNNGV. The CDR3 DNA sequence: TGTGCCAGCAGCTTAGATCAGGGCGGCTACGAGCAGTACTTC. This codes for CASSLDQGGYEQYF.

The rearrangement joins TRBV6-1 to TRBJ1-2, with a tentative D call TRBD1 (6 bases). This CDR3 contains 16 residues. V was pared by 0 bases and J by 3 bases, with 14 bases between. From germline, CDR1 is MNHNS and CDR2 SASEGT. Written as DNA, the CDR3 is TGTGCCAGCAGTGAAGCCGAGGGGGGGGCTTACTATGGCTACACCTTC. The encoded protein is CASSEAEGGAYYGYTF.

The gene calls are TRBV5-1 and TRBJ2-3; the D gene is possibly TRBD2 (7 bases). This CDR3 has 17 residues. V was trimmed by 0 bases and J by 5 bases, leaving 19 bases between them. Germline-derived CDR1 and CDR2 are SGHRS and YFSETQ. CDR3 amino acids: CASSLELTGGGIDTQYF. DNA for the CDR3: TGCGCCAGCAGCTTGGAGCTTACGGGGGGCGGGATAGATACGCAGTATTTT.

CDR3 nucleotides: TGTGCCAGCTCAACGACTTCCAATGAGCAGTTCTTC. Encoded protein: CASSTTSNEQFF. The rearrangement links TRBV18 to TRBJ2-1; D unclear. From germline, CDR1 is KGHSH and CDR2 LQKENI. The CDR3 covers 12 residues. V gave up 5 bases and J gave up 6 bases, with 8 bases separating them.

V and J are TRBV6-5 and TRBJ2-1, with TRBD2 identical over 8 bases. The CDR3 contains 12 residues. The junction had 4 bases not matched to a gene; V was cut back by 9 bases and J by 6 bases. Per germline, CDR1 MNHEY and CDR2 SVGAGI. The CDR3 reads CASTGTSNEQFF. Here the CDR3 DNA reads TGTGCCAGTACCGGGACTAGCAATGAGCAGTTCTTC.

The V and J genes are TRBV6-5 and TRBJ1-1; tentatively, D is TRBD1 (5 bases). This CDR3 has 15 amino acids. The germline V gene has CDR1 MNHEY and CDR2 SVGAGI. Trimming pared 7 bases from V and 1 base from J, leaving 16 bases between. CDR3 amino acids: CASTHRGLRNTEAFF. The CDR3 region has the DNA TGTGCCAGCACCCATAGGGGTCTACGGAACACTGAAGCTTTCTTT.

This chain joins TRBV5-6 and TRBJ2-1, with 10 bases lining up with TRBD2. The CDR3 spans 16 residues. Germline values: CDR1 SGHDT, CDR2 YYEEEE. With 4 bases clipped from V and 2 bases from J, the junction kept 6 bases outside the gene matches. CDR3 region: CASSPGLAETYNEQFF. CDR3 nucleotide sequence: TGTGCCAGCAGCCCAGGACTAGCGGAGACCTACAATGAGCAGTTCTTC.

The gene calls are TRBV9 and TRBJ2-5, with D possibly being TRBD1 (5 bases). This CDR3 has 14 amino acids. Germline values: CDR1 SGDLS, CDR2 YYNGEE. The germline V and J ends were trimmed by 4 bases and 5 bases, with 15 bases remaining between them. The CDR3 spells CASSQSGSGETQYF. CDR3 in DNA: TGTGCCAGCAGCCAGTCCGGGTCAGGGGAGACCCAGTACTTC.

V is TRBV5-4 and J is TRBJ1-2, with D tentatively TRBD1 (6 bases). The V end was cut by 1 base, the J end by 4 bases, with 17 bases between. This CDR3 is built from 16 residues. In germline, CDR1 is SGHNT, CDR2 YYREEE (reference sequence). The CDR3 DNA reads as TGTGCCAGCAGCTTGAGTGGGGGCGGACTTCTCTATGGCTACACCTTC. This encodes CASSLSGGGLLYGYTF.

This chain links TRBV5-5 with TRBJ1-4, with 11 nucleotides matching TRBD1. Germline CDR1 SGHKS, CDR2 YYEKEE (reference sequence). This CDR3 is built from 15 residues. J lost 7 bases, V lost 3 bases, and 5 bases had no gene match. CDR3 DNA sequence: TGTGCCAGCAGCTGGACAGGGGGCAGAGGTGAAAAACTGTTTTTT. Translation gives CASSWTGGRGEKLFF.

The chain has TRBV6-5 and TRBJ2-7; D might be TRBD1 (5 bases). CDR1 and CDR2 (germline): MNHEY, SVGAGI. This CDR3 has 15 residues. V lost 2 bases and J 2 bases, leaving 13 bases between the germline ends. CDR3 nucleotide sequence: TGTGCCAGCAGTTACCAGGCAGGGATTACCTACGAGCAGTACTTC. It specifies CASSYQAGITYEQYF.

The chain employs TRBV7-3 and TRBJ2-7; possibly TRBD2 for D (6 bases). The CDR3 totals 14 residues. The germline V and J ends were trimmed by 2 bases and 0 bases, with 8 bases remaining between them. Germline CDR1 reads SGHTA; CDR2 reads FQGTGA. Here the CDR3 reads CASSLGGTSYEQYF. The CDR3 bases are TGTGCCAGCAGCTTAGGGGGGACCTCCTACGAGCAGTACTTC.

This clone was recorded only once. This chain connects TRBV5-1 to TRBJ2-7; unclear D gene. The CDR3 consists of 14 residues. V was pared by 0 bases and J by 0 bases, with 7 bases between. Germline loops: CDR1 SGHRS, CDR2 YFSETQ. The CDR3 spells CASSLAVPSYEQYF. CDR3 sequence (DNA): TGCGCCAGCAGCTTGGCCGTCCCCTCCTACGAGCAGTACTTC.

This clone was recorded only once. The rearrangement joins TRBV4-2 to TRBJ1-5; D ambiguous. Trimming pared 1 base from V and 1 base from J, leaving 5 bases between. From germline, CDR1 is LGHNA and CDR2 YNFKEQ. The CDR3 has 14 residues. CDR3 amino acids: CASSQVLSNQPQHF. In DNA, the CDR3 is TGTGCCAGCAGCCAAGTTCTAAGCAATCAGCCCCAGCATTTT.

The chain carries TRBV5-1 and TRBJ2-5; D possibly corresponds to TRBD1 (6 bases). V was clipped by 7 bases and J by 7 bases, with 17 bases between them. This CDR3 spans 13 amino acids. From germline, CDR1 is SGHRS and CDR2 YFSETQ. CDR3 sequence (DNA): TGCGCCAGCGAGGGGACACCCGGTGGGACCCAGTACTTC. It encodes CASEGTPGGTQYF.